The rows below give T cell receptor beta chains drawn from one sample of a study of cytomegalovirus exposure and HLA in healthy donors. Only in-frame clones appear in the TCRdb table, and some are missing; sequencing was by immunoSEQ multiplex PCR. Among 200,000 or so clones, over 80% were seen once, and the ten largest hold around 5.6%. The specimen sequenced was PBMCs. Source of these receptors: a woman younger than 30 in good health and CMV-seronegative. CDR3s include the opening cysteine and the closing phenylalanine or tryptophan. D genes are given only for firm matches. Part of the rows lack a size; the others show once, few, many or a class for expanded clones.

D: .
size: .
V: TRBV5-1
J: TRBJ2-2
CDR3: CASSFGLNTGELFF
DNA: TGCGCCAGCAGCTTCGGCCTAAACACCGGGGAGCTGTTTTTT

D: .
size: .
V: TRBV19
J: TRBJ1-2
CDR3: CASSRAGASNYGYTF
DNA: TGTGCCAGTAGCCGGGCCGGGGCCTCCAACTATGGCTACACCTTC

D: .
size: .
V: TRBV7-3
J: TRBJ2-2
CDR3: CASSLNSGELFF
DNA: TGTGCCAGCAGCTTAAATTCCGGGGAGCTGTTTTTT

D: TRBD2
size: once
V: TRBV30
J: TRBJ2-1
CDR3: CASAPGLAGVGEQFF
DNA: TGTGCCTCTGCCCCGGGACTAGCGGGAGTTGGTGAGCAGTTCTTC

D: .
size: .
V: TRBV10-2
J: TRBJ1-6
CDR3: CASSDIGSNSYNSPLHF
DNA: TGCGCCAGCAGTGATATAGGGAGTAACTCCTATAATTCACCCCTCCACTTT

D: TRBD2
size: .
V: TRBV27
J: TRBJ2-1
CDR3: CASSQIAGSKNEQFF
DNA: TGTGCCAGCAGTCAAATAGCGGGATCGAAGAATGAGCAGTTCTTC

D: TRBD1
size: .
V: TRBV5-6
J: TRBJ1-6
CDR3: CASSYLGQGAYNSPLHF
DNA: TGTGCCAGCAGCTACCTGGGGCAGGGGGCCTATAATTCACCCCTCCACTTT

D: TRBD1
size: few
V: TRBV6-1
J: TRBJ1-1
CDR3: CASRKTGLNTEAFF
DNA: TGTGCCAGCAGAAAGACAGGGCTAAACACTGAAGCTTTCTTT

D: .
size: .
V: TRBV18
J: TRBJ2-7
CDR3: CASSPPGDYEQYF
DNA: TGTGCCAGCTCACCCCCAGGAGACTACGAGCAGTACTTC

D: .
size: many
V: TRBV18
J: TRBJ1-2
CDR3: CASSRREGYYGYTF
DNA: TGTGCCAGCTCACGCCGAGAAGGCTACTATGGCTACACCTTC

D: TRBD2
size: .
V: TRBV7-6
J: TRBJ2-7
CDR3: CASSLFSGGHEQYF
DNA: TGTGCCAGCAGCCTCTTTTCGGGGGGGCACGAGCAGTACTTC